This T cell receptor beta chain emerged from a study of cytomegalovirus exposure and HLA in healthy donors. To note about this clone: Its antigen is not identified.

The CDR3 runs to 11 residues. V shed 5 bases and J shed 9 bases, with 8 bases lying between them. Germline-derived CDR1 and CDR2 are SEHNR and FQNEAQ (reference sequence). This PCR relied on a set of 60 Vbeta primers and 13 Jbeta primers. Only in-frame clones appear in the TCRdb table, and some are missing; sequencing was by immunoSEQ multiplex PCR. The table records 95,000 to 100,000 clones, around 67% of them present only once. Whole-study findings and limits: Later analysis revealed greater clonal expansion in HLA-associated TCR beta chains than in equally common others.

This rearrangement joins TRBV7-9 to TRBJ2-1; TRBD2 is a possible D gene (6 bases). The receptor's source is a male donor in good health and CMV-seronegative. Sequenced input: PBMCs. CDR3 amino acids: CASSLGSEQFF. The CDR3 DNA is TGTGCCAGCAGCCTCGGGAGTGAGCAGTTCTTC.